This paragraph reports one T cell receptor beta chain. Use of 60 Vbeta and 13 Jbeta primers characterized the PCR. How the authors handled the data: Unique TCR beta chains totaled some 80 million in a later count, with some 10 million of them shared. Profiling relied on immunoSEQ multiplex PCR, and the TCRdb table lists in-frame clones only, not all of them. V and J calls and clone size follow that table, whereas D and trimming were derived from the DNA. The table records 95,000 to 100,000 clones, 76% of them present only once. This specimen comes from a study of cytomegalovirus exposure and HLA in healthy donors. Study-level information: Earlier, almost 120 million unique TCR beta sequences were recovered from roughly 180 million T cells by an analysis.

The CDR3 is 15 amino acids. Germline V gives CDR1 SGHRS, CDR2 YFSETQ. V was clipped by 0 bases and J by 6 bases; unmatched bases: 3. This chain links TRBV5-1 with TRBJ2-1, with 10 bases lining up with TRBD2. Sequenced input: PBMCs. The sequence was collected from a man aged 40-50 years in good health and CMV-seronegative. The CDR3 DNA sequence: TGCGCCAGCAGCTTGGCCCTAGCGGGGGTCAATGAGCAGTTCTTC. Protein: CASSLALAGVNEQFF.